This T cell receptor (beta chain) derives from a study of T cell responses to AZD1222 COVID-19 vaccine. Study context: Second-dose groups at about 4 or about 12 weeks were pooled.

General study results and limits: Repertoire samples came only from after the peak T cell response.

Points on this clone: Its antigen is still unknown.

Germline V lookup: CDR1 MDHEN, CDR2 SYDVKM. The CDR3 totals 14 residues. V lost 7 bases and J lost 8, with 18 bases in between. Assay: immunoSEQ multiplex PCR; the TCRdb copy retains only in-frame clones and omits some. The sample records around 92,000 clones, 80% to 90% being singletons. The chain links TRBV28 to TRBJ1-5, with D hard to call. This specimen consisted of peripheral blood, obtained on day 0 of AZD1222 vaccination. This TCR derives from an adult in good health. CDR3 sequence (DNA): TGTGCCAGCATGCTCTTCCAGGTCGGCGAGCCCCAGCATTTT. It is translated as CASMLFQVGEPQHF.